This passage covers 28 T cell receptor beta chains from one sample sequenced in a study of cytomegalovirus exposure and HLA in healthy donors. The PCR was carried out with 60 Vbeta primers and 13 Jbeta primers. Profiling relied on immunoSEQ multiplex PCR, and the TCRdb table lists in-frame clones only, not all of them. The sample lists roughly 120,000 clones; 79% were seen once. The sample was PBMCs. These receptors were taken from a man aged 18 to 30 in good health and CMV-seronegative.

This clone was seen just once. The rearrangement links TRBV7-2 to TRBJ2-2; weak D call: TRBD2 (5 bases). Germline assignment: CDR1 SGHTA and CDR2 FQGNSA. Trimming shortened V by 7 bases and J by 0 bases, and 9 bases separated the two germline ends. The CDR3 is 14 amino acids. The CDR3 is CASTRVSNTGELFF. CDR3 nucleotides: TGTGCCAGCACGCGGGTTTCGAACACCGGGGAGCTGTTTTTT.

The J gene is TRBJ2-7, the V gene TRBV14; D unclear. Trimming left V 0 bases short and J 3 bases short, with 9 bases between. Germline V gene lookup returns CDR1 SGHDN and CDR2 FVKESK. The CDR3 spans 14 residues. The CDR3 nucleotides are TGTGCCAGCAGCCAAGATCCACAGCTCTACGAGCAGTACTTC. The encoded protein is CASSQDPQLYEQYF.

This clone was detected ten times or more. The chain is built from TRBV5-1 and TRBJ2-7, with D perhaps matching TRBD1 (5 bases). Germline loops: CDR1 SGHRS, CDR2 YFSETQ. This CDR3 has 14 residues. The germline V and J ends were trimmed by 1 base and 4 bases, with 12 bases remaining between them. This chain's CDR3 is CASSLKARVYEQYV. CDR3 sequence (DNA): TGCGCCAGCAGCTTGAAGGCCAGGGTGTACGAGCAGTACGTC.

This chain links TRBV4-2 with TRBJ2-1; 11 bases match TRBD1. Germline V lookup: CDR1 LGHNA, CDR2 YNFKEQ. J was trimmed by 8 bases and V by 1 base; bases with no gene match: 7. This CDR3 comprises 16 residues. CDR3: CASSQVGTGGDHEQFF. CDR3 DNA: TGTGCCAGCAGCCAAGTTGGGACAGGGGGAGACCATGAGCAGTTCTTC.

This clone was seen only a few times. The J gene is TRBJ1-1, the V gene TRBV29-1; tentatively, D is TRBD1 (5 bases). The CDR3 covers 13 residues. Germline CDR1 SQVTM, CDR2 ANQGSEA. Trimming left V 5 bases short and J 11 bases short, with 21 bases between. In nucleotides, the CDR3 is TGCAGCGTTAGGGGTCTAGTGCCCCCTGGGGCTTTCTTT. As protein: CSVRGLVPPGAFF.

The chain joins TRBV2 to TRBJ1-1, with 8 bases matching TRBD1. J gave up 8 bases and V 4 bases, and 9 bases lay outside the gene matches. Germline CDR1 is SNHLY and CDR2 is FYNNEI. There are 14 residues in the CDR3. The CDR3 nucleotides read TGTGCCAGCAGTGCGCAGGGGGCGCGGGGGGAAGCTTTCTTT. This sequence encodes CASSAQGARGEAFF.

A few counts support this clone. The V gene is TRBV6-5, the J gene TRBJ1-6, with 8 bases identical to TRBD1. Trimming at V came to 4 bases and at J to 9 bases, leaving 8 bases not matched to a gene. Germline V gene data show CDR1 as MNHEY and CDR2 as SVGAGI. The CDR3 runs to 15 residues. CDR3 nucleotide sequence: TGTGCCAGCAGTTTCGGGACAGGAGAGGTTTCACCCCTCCACTTT. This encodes CASSFGTGEVSPLHF.

CDR3 DNA sequence: TGTGCCAGCAGCAGGGCGGGAGGGTGGGAGACCCAGTACTTC. Translated: CASSRAGGWETQYF. This chain joins TRBV9 and TRBJ2-5, with 9 bases that match TRBD2. CDR1 SGDLS and CDR2 YYNGEE come from the germline V gene. J was trimmed by 5 bases and V by 4 bases; bases with no gene match: 6. This CDR3 region has 14 residues. Variable domain in full (rest from reference TRBV9 and TRBJ2-5): DSGVTQTPKHLITATGQRVTLRCSPRSGDLSVYWYQQSLDQGLQFLIQYYNGEERAKGNILERFSAQQFPDLHSELNLSSLELGDSALYFCASSRAGGWETQYFGPGTRLLVL.

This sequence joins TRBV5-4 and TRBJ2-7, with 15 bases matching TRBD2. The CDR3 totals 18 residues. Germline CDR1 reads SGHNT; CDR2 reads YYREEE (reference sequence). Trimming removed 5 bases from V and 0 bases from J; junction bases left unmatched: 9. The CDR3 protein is CASRGGTSGRSGSYEQYF. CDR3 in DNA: TGTGCCAGCAGAGGAGGGACTAGCGGGAGGAGCGGCTCCTACGAGCAGTACTTC.

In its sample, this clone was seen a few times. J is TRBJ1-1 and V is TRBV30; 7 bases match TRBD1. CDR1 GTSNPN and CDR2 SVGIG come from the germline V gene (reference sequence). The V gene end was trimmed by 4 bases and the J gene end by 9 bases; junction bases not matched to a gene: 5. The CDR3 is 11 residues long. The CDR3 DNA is TGTGCCTGGATAGAGGGGGCCAAAGCTTTCTTT. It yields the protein CAWIEGAKAFF.

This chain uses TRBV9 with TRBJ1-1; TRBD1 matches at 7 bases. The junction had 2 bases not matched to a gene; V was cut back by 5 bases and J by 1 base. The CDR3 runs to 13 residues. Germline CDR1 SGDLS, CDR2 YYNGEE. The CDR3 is CASRGQSNTEAFF. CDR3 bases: TGTGCCAGCAGGGGACAGTCGAACACTGAAGCTTTCTTT.

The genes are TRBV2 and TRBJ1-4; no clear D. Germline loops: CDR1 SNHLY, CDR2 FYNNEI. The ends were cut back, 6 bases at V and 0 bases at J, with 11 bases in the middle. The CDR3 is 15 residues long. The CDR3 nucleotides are TGTGCCAGCAGCCCAGGAACCGCAACTAATGAAAAACTGTTTTTT. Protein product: CASSPGTATNEKLFF.

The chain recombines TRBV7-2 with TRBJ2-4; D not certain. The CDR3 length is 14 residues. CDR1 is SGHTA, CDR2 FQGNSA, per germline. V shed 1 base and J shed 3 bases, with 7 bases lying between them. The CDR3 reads CASSLDSLKNIQYF. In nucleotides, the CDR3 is TGTGCCAGCAGCTTAGACAGCCTCAAAAACATTCAGTACTTC.

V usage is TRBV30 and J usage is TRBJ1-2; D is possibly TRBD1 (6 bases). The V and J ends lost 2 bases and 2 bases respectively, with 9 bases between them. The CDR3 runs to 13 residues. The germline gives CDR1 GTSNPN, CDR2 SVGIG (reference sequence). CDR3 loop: CAWSQGGNYGYTF. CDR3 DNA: TGTGCCTGGAGTCAAGGGGGAAACTATGGCTACACCTTC.

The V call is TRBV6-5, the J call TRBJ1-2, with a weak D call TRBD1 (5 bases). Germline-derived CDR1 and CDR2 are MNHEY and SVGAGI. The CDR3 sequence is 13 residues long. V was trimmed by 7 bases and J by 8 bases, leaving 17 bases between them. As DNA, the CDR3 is TGTGCCAGCAAGAAACAGGAGTTCTGGGGCTACACCTTC. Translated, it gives CASKKQEFWGYTF.

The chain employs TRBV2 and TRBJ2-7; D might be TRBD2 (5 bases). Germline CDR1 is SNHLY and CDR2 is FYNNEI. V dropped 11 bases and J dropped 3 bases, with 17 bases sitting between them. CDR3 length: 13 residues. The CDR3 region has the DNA TGTGCCCGGGTTCATCGGAGGCACTACGAGCAGTACTTC. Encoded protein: CARVHRRHYEQYF.

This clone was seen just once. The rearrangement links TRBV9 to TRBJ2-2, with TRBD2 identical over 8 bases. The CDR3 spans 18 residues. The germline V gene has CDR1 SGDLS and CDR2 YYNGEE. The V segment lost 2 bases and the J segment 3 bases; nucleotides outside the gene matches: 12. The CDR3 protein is CASSVDRGTSSYTGELFF. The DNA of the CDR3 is TGTGCCAGCAGCGTGGACCGCGGGACTAGTAGTTACACCGGGGAGCTGTTTTTT.

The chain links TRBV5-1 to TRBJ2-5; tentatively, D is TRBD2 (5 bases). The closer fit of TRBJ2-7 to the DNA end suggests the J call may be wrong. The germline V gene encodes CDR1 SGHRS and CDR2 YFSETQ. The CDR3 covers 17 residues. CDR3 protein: CASSSGPPTINLYEQYF. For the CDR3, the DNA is TGCGCCAGCAGCTCCGGCCCGCCGACTATTAACCTCTACGAGCAGTACTTC.

The CDR3 DNA follows: TGTGCCACCAGCCTTCCCTCCGCCCGGACAGAGCGGGGCGGGGAGCTGTTTTTT. It codes for CATSLPSARTERGGELFF. J is TRBJ2-2 and V is TRBV15, with D possibly matching TRBD2 (7 bases). The CDR3 spans 18 residues. Germline V CDR1 and CDR2: LNHNV, YYDKDF (reference sequence). With 5 bases removed from V and 7 bases from J, the gap between germline ends came to 26 bases.

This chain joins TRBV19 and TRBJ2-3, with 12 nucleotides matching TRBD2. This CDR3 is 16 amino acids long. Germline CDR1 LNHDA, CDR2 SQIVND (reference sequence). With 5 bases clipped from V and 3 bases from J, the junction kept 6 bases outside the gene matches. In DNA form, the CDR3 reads TGTGCCAGTAGTCTACTAGCGGGAGGTCGGACAGATACGCAGTATTTT. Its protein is CASSLLAGGRTDTQYF.

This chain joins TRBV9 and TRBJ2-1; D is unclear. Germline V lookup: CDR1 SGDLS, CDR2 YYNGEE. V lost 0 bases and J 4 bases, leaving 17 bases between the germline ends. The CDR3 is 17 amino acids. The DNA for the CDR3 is TGTGCCAGCAGCGTAGTTTACAGTTCTAATTTGTACAATGAGCAGTTCTTC. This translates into CASSVVYSSNLYNEQFF.

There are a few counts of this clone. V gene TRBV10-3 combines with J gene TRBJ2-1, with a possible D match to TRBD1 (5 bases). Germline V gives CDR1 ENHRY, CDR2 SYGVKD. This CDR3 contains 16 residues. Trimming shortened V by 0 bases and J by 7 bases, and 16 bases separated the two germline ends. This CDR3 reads CAISESAGITGNEQFF. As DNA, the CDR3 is TGTGCCATCAGTGAGTCTGCAGGGATTACTGGAAATGAGCAGTTCTTC.

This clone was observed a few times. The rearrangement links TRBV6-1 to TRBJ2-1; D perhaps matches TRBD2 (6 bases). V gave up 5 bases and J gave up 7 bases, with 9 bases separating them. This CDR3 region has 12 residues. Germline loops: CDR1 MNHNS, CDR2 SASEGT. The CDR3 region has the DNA TGTGCCAGCAGTCGGGAGAGGAATGAGCAGTTCTTC. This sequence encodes CASSRERNEQFF.

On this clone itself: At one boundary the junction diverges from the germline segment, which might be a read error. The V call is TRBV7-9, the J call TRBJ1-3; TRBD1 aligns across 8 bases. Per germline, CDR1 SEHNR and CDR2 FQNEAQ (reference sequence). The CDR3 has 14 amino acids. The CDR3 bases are TGTTCCAGCAGCACGCGGACAGGGGGAAACACCATATATTTT. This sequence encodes CSSSTRTGGNTIYF.

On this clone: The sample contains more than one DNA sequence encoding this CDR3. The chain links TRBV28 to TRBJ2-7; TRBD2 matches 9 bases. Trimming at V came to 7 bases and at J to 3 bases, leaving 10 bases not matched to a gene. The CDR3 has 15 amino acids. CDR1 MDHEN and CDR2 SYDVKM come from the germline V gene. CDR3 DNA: TGTGCCAGCACCGCGACTAGCGGCCCCCTCTACGAGCAGTACTTC. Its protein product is CASTATSGPLYEQYF.

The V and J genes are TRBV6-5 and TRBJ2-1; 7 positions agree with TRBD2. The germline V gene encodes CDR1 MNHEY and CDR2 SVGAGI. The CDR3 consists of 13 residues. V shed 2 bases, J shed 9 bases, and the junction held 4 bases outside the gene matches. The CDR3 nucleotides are TGTGCCAGCAGTTACAGACTAGCTGGTGAGCAGTTCTTC. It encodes CASSYRLAGEQFF.

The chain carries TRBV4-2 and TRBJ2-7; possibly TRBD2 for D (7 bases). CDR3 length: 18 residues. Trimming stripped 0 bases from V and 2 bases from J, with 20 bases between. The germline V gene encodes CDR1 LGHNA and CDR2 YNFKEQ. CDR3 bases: TGTGCCAGCAGCCAAGAGGGGGGGCGCGTTTCGGGGACCTACGAGCAGTACTTC. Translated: CASSQEGGRVSGTYEQYF.

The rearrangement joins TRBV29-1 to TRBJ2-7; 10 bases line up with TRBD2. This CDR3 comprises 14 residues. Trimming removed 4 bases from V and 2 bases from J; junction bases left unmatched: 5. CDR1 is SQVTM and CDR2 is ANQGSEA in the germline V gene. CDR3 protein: CSVGGTSATYEQYF. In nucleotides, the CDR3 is TGCAGCGTTGGAGGGACTAGCGCGACCTACGAGCAGTACTTC.